Detailed here is one T cell receptor (beta chain). The CDR3 contains 19 residues. Germline loops: CDR1 LGHDT, CDR2 YNNKEL (reference sequence). V dropped 0 bases and J dropped 1; count of bases not matched to a gene: 7. The data are from a study of blood T cell repertoires in COVID-19. About the research overall: The cDNA or gDNA used as material had been derived from T cells, B-cell-depleted T cells, or PBMCs.

Sequencing used immunoSEQ multiplex PCR; TCRdb keeps in-frame clones, though not all of them. The table records over 200,000 clones, approximately 91% of them present only once. The sample consisted of peripheral blood. This rearrangement joins TRBV3-1 (or the pseudogene TRBV3-2) to TRBJ2-3, with 13 nucleotides matching TRBD2. The receptor was isolated from a woman aged 55-69 years with acute or convalescent COVID-19. CDR3 amino acids: CASSQDPPTSGRGTDTQYF. CDR3 sequence (DNA): TGTGCCAGCAGCCAAGACCCCCCCACTAGCGGGAGGGGCACAGATACGCAGTATTTT.